The source of this TCR beta chain is a study of response to subunit inactivated influenza vaccine (dated by TCRdb to about 2018). Describing the broader study: The study used deep quantitative T cell receptor repertoire profiling to track responses to a trivalent subunit inactivated influenza vaccine.

About this clonotype: The antigen this receptor binds is unknown. No qualities accompany the bases; no much larger clone lies one base away.

The full study reports these points: According to the authors, only a limited number of new T cells may be recruited by each seasonal influenza vaccination.

V is shortened by 4 bases, J by 2 bases, and the region joining them spans 13 bases. As encoded in the germline V gene, CDR1 is KGHSH while CDR2 is LQKENI. CDR3 length: 15 amino acids, cysteine to phenylalanine. Just the 45-base CDR3 DNA is kept, in frame starting at base 1. Library method: RT-PCR. The instrument given in TCRdb is Illumina HiSeq 2500. TCRdb passed the public sequencing reads through fastp at Q25 and MiXCR, retaining productive beta sequences. Identical CDR3 protein sequences are pooled into one entry, listed with their most common genes and DNA. The sample table holds over 300,000 distinct CDR3 sequences, of which 20% to 25% were seen once. The ten biggest clones cover roughly a tenth of the sample.

The TCR comes from a man aged 50 to 69 who received an inactivated influenza vaccine. Donor details come from another sample of the same person, matched by shared clones. Rearrangement joined TRBV18 to TRBJ2-3; TRBD1 is perhaps the D gene, given 6 matching bases. The material was PBMCs from blood, obtained less than 22 months after vaccination. The bases read TGTGCCAGCTCACTGATAATGGGGGCCACAGATACGCAGTATTTT. This is translated as CASSLIMGATDTQYF. Where the CDR3 stops, the reference TRBV18 and TRBJ2-3 genes take over; the full variable domain is NAGVMQNPRHLVRRRGQEARLRCSPMKGHSHVYWYRQLPEEGLKFMVYLQKENIIDESGMPKERFSAEFPKEGPSILRIQQVVRGDSAAYFCASSLIMGATDTQYFGPGTRLTVL.